These 8 T cell receptor beta chains were all obtained from the same sample, sequenced in a study of shared clonotypes between healthy human individuals (dated by TCRdb to between 2020 and 2021). The library was built by means of the immunoSEQ multiplex PCR assay. This immuneACCESS table, as held by TCRdb, lists in-frame sequences with V and J called but not all clones. Of the missing ones, under half trace to an unresolved V gene in checked studies; the others have no known cause. This sample is represented by around 980,000 clones; about 84% of them were singletons. 0.6% to 0.7% of the sample rests with the top ten. What was sequenced was memory CD4+ T cells from PBMCs. Read against the paper, the sample's cell subset or site label means: CD45RA-negative fraction. The receptors come from a young man in good health. Some clones in this sample may be carry-over from other donors' samples.

On this clone itself: A much larger clone differs from this one at a single base, so this may be a read error. The chain recombines TRBV2 with TRBJ2-5, with 9 bases matching TRBD1. The J call could be wrong; TRBJ2-7 is a better fit for the DNA end. The CDR3 has 12 residues. Germline lookup yields CDR1 SNHLY and CDR2 FYNNEI. The CDR3: CASSVDRGEQYF. DNA of the CDR3: TGTGCCAGCAGTGTGGACAGGGGCGAGCAGTACTTC.

The rearrangement uses TRBV7-2 and TRBJ2-1, with 7 bases aligning to TRBD1. V lost 2 bases and J lost 3; bases outside the gene matches: 4. Germline loops: CDR1 SGHTA, CDR2 FQGNSA. There are 15 residues in the CDR3. The CDR3 is CASSLLGGDYNEQFF. The DNA for the CDR3 is TGTGCCAGCAGCTTACTAGGGGGCGACTACAATGAGCAGTTCTTC.

The chain employs TRBV27 and TRBJ2-1; tentatively, D is TRBD2 (6 bases). The length of the CDR3 is 15 residues. Trimming cost V 3 bases and J 3 bases, with 12 bases left between them. Germline-derived CDR1 and CDR2 are MNHEY and SMNVEV (reference sequence). In nucleotides, the CDR3 is TGTGCCAGCAGTTTGGAGGCGGGAATCTACAATGAGCAGTTCTTC. It specifies CASSLEAGIYNEQFF.

This clone was counted once. Distinct nucleotide sequences in the sample also encode this CDR3. This sequence joins TRBV11-2 and TRBJ1-5; no clear D. V shed 5 bases and J shed 7 bases, with 12 bases lying between them. Germline V gene lookup returns CDR1 SGHAT and CDR2 FQNNGV. The CDR3 has 13 amino acids. Written as DNA, the CDR3 is TGTGCCAGCAGCCCCGATGGAGACCAGCCCCAGCATTTT. Its translation: CASSPDGDQPQHF. Complete variable domain (other parts from reference TRBV11-2 and TRBJ1-5): EAGVAQSPRYKIIEKRQSVAFWCNPISGHATLYWYQQILGQGPKLLIQFQNNGVVDDSQLPKDRFSAERLKGVDSTLKIQPAKLEDSAVYLCASSPDGDQPQHFGDGTRLSIL.

The rearrangement joins TRBV18 to TRBJ1-1, with 10 bases aligning to TRBD1. From germline, CDR1 is KGHSH and CDR2 LQKENI. V lost 3 bases to trimming and J lost 9 bases; unmatched junction nucleotides: 13. The CDR3 extends over 16 amino acids. Written as DNA, the CDR3 is TGTGCCAGCTCACCGATACTGACAGGGGGCGGGTTGAAAGCTTTCTTT. Translating it yields CASSPILTGGGLKAFF.

With respect to this clone: Being one base from a much bigger clone, this may be a read error. Distinct nucleotide sequences in the sample also encode this CDR3. The chain joins TRBV2 to TRBJ2-7, with D tentatively TRBD1 or TRBD2 (5 bases each). The germline CDR1 and CDR2 sequences are SNHLY and FYNNEI. This CDR3 has 11 residues. V lost 3 bases and J 6 bases, leaving 6 bases between the germline ends. The CDR3 region is CASSERGEQYF. As DNA, the CDR3 is TGTGCCAGCAGTGAGAGGGGCGAGCAGTACTTC.

This chain links TRBV6-6 with TRBJ1-1; TRBD1 might be the D (6 bases). The CDR3 runs 11 residues. Germline CDR1 MNHNY, CDR2 SVGAGI (reference sequence). V lost 7 bases to trimming and J lost 4 bases, with 7 bases between them. The CDR3 coding sequence is TGTGCCAGCACCAGGGGCACTGAAGCTTTCTTT. It encodes CASTRGTEAFF.

The chain employs TRBV6-1 and TRBJ2-7, with 7 bases identical to TRBD2. Trimming at V came to 7 bases and at J to 3 bases, leaving 12 bases not matched to a gene. The CDR3 is made up of 15 amino acids. Germline V gene data show CDR1 as MNHNS and CDR2 as SASEGT. This chain's CDR3 is CASILRGGRDYEQYF. The CDR3 nucleotides are TGTGCCAGCATCCTCCGGGGAGGGCGAGACTACGAGCAGTACTTC.